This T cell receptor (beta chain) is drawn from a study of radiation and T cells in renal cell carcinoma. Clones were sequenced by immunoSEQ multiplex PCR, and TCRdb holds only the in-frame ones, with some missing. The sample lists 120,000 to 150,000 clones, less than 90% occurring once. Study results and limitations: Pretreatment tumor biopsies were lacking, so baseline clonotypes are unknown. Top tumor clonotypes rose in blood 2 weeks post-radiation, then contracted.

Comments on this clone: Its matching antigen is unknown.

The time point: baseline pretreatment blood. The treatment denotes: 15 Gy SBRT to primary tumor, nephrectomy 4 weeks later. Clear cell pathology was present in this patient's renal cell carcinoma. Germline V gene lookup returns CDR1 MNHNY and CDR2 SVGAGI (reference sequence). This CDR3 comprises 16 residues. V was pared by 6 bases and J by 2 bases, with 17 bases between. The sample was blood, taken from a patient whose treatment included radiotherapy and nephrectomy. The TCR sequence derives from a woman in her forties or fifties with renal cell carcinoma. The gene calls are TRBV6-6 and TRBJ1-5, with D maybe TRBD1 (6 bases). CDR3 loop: CASRVQGEWGNQPQHF. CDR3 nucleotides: TGTGCCAGCAGAGTACAGGGAGAGTGGGGCAATCAGCCCCAGCATTTT.